This T cell receptor beta chain originates from a study of technical replicates of blood from a handful of donors. Some clones are missing from TCRdb's copy, which holds only in-frame ones; the method was immunoSEQ multiplex PCR. The data contain more than 65,000 clones, approximately 95% of them seen just once; the ten biggest clones take up 0.36%. Germline loops: CDR1 MNHEY, CDR2 SVGAGI. This CDR3 region has 13 residues. Trimming removed 10 bases from V and 5 bases from J, with 18 bases in between. The source is a human donor in good health. The chain is built from TRBV6-5 and TRBJ2-7, with D perhaps matching TRBD2 (7 bases). The sample consisted of T cells isolated from PBMCs. CDR3 sequence: CATGEGMFNEQYF. The CDR3 nucleotides are TGTGCCACAGGGGAGGGAATGTTCAACGAGCAGTACTTC.